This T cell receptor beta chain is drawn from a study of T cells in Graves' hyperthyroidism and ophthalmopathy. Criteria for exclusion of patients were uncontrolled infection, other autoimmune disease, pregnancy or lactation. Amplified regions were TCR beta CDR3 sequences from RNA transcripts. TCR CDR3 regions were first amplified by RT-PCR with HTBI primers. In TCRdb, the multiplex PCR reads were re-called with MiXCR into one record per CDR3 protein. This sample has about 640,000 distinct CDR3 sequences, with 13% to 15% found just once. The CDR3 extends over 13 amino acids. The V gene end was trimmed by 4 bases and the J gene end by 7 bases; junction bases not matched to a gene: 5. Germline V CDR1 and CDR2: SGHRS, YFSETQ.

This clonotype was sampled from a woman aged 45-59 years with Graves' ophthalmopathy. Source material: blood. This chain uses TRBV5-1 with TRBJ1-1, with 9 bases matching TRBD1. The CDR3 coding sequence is TGCGCCAGCAGCACTCAGACAGGGGGTGAAGCTTTCTTT. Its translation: CASSTQTGGEAFF.